This T cell receptor (beta chain) originates from a study of T cells after yellow fever vaccination. Study in general: Those fractions that held only low numbers of cells were prepared using the SMART-Seq v4 Ultra Low Input RNA kit. Overall study results and limits: It was the secondary response that reached its peak faster, day 5 versus 15, but it was weaker. The study re-detected most primary-vaccination clones after the booster (96% CD4, just over 85% CD8). Shared CD4/CD8 clonotypes were a small share, likely from convergent recombination.

The CDR3 runs 14 residues. Germline-derived CDR1 and CDR2 are LGHNA and YSLEER. Trimming removed 1 base at V and 5 bases at J, with 11 bases between. One entry per CDR3 protein results from TCRdb running MiXCR on the 5' RACE reads. The sample consists of about 340,000 distinct CDR3 sequences, under 15% of them appearing once. The table lists this clonotype with many counts. Its antigen is as yet unknown. The chain carries TRBV4-3 and TRBJ1-1; no definite D call. The TCR originated in a man aged 18 to 30 who received the YFV17D yellow fever vaccine. The starting material was CD4+ T cells sorted from PBMCs, obtained 15 days after the yellow fever booster vaccination. CDR3 region: CASSQGHLRTEAFF. The DNA of the CDR3 is TGCGCCAGCAGCCAAGGGCACCTCCGAACTGAAGCTTTCTTT.